These T cell receptor beta chains were read from a single sample in a study of T cells in Graves' hyperthyroidism and ophthalmopathy. TCRdb reprocessed the multiplex PCR reads via MiXCR and lists one record per CDR3 protein. The sample has hundreds of thousands of distinct CDR3 sequences, about 15% seen once; the top ten hold around 7.3%. The sequenced sample consisted of blood. Every receptor here comes from a woman aged 18-30 years with Graves' hyperthyroidism. Both conserved end residues are part of each CDR3. A D gene is named only where the DNA matches it firmly. Size is stated for part of the rows, as once, few or many counts, or as a class when the clone is expanded.

V gene: TRBV30
clone size: many
J gene: TRBJ1-2
D gene: NA
CDR3 protein: CAWGAVLGYTF
CDR3 DNA: TGTGCCTGGGGGGCGGTACTTGGCTACACCTTC

V gene: TRBV3-1
clone size: many
J gene: TRBJ2-1
D gene: TRBD2
CDR3 protein: CASRHGLAGASSYNEQFF
CDR3 DNA: TGTGCCAGCAGACACGGACTAGCGGGGGCTAGCTCCTACAATGAGCAGTTCTTC

V gene: TRBV27
clone size: few
J gene: TRBJ2-7
D gene: TRBD1
CDR3 protein: CASSFHGRGLEQYF
CDR3 DNA: TGTGCCAGCAGTTTTCATGGCAGGGGGCTCGAGCAGTACTTC

V gene: TRBV5-1
clone size: NA
J gene: TRBJ2-6
D gene: NA
CDR3 protein: CASSLDSGSGANVLTF
CDR3 DNA: TGCGCCAGCAGCTTGGACAGTGGCTCTGGGGCCAACGTCCTGACTTTC

V gene: TRBV29-1
clone size: many
J gene: TRBJ2-5
D gene: NA
CDR3 protein: CSVALYQETQYF
CDR3 DNA: TGCAGCGTTGCACTCTATCAAGAGACCCAGTACTTC

V gene: TRBV7-9
clone size: many
J gene: TRBJ2-1
D gene: NA
CDR3 protein: CASSPMGGAPEQFF
CDR3 DNA: TGTGCCAGCAGCCCTATGGGGGGGGCGCCTGAGCAGTTCTTC

V gene: TRBV6-5
clone size: many
J gene: TRBJ2-7
D gene: TRBD1
CDR3 protein: CASSYSWDRGDEQYF
CDR3 DNA: TGTGCCAGCAGTTACTCGTGGGACAGGGGAGACGAGCAGTACTTC

V gene: TRBV12-3/TRBV12-4
clone size: many
J gene: TRBJ1-5
D gene: NA
CDR3 protein: CASSPGRGEYSNQPQHF
CDR3 DNA: TGTGCCAGCAGTCCCGGGAGGGGGGAATATAGCAATCAGCCCCAGCATTTT

V gene: TRBV7-2
clone size: many
J gene: TRBJ2-7
D gene: NA
CDR3 protein: CASSLALFSYEQYF
CDR3 DNA: TGTGCCAGCAGCTTAGCGCTGTTCAGCTACGAGCAGTACTTC

V gene: TRBV30
clone size: many
J gene: TRBJ2-7
D gene: TRBD1
CDR3 protein: CAWSVRDRGPYEQYF
CDR3 DNA: TGTGCCTGGAGTGTCCGGGACAGGGGGCCCTACGAGCAGTACTTC

V gene: TRBV28
clone size: NA
J gene: TRBJ2-7
D gene: NA
CDR3 protein: CANSLQTETYEQYF
CDR3 DNA: TGTGCCAACAGTTTACAAACGGAGACCTACGAGCAGTACTTC

V gene: TRBV4-2
clone size: few
J gene: TRBJ2-5
D gene: NA
CDR3 protein: CASSQKKSWETQYF
CDR3 DNA: TGTGCCAGCAGCCAAAAAAAAAGTTGGGAGACCCAGTACTTC

V gene: TRBV3-1
clone size: many
J gene: TRBJ2-7
D gene: NA
CDR3 protein: CASSLRKLQSYEQYF
CDR3 DNA: TGTGCCAGCAGCCTAAGGAAACTACAATCCTACGAGCAGTACTTC

V gene: TRBV2
clone size: NA
J gene: TRBJ2-3
D gene: NA
CDR3 protein: CASSDIPGTSTDTQYF
CDR3 DNA: TGTGCCAGCAGTGATATCCCCGGGACTAGCACAGATACGCAGTATTTT

V gene: TRBV12-3/TRBV12-4
clone size: many
J gene: TRBJ1-5
D gene: NA
CDR3 protein: CASSLYPHRVGAWDQPQHF
CDR3 DNA: TGTGCCAGCAGTTTATATCCCCACAGGGTAGGGGCTTGGGATCAGCCCCAGCATTTT

V gene: TRBV2
clone size: many
J gene: TRBJ2-3
D gene: TRBD1
CDR3 protein: CASSRTGMVADTQYF
CDR3 DNA: TGTGCCAGCAGTCGGACAGGGATGGTAGCAGATACGCAGTATTTT

V gene: TRBV27
clone size: NA
J gene: TRBJ2-3
D gene: TRBD1
CDR3 protein: CASSRGDRGVPDTQYF
CDR3 DNA: TGTGCCAGCAGTCGAGGGGACAGGGGTGTCCCAGATACGCAGTATTTT

V gene: TRBV3-1
clone size: many
J gene: TRBJ2-2
D gene: TRBD1
CDR3 protein: CASSHQPGQRNTGELFF
CDR3 DNA: TGTGCCAGCAGCCATCAACCGGGACAGAGGAACACCGGGGAGCTGTTTTTT

V gene: TRBV4-1
clone size: once
J gene: TRBJ1-2
D gene: NA
CDR3 protein: CASSQEVRIYGYTF
CDR3 DNA: TGCGCCAGCAGCCAAGAAGTCCGGATTTATGGCTACACCTTC

V gene: TRBV9
clone size: many
J gene: TRBJ1-6
D gene: NA
CDR3 protein: CASSVVGGASSPLHF
CDR3 DNA: TGTGCCAGCAGCGTAGTGGGGGGCGCGAGTTCACCCCTCCACTTT

V gene: TRBV3-1
clone size: many
J gene: TRBJ2-1
D gene: TRBD2
CDR3 protein: CASSLPGLAGGVEQFF
CDR3 DNA: TGTGCCAGCAGCCTTCCGGGACTAGCGGGGGGCGTTGAGCAGTTCTTC

V gene: TRBV9
clone size: many
J gene: TRBJ2-7
D gene: NA
CDR3 protein: CASSVATPGGLALHEQYF
CDR3 DNA: TGTGCCAGCAGCGTAGCTACCCCCGGGGGGCTAGCATTGCACGAGCAGTACTTC

V gene: TRBV10-3
clone size: many
J gene: TRBJ2-1
D gene: NA
CDR3 protein: CAISGGMDEQFF
CDR3 DNA: TGTGCCATCAGTGGTGGTATGGATGAGCAGTTCTTC

V gene: TRBV9
clone size: many
J gene: TRBJ2-7
D gene: NA
CDR3 protein: CASSAGHYEQYF
CDR3 DNA: TGTGCCAGCAGCGCGGGGCACTACGAGCAGTACTTC

V gene: TRBV12-3/TRBV12-4
clone size: NA
J gene: TRBJ1-5
D gene: NA
CDR3 protein: CASSFEVAGHRPQHF
CDR3 DNA: TGTGCCAGCAGTTTCGAGGTGGCAGGTCATAGACCCCAGCATTTT